This T cell receptor beta chain was sequenced during a study of control samples from healthy donors and cancer patients. The CDR3 is made up of 15 amino acids. Germline V gives CDR1 SGDLS, CDR2 YYNGEE. V lost 0 bases and J lost 2; bases outside the gene matches: 2. The method was immunoSEQ multiplex PCR; TCRdb's version includes in-frame clones alone and lacks a portion of them. The sample shows roughly 140,000 clones, over 90% of them seen only once. The sample taken for sequencing was blood. The gene calls are TRBV9 and TRBJ2-5; 9 nucleotides match TRBD2. This clonotype was obtained from a man aged 50 to 60 in good health. The chain's CDR3 is CASSVAAGGQETQYF. In DNA form, the CDR3 reads TGTGCCAGCAGCGTAGCAGCGGGAGGTCAAGAGACCCAGTACTTC.